The entry below gives a single T cell receptor beta chain sequence along with its context. V shed 3 bases and J 0 bases; nucleotides not matched to a gene: 5. There are 16 residues in the CDR3. The germline CDR1 and CDR2 sequences are SEHNR and FQNEAQ (reference sequence). One entry per CDR3 protein, called by TCRdb with MiXCR from the RT-PCR reads. The sample records about 680,000 distinct CDR3 sequences, 13% to 15% being singletons. The chain links TRBV7-9 to TRBJ2-1; TRBD2 agrees at 7 bases. What was sequenced was memory CD4+ T cells from blood. The sequence was obtained from a female donor in good health, serving as a healthy control. The CDR3 bases are TGTGCCAGCAGCTTCATGGGCGGGAGCTCCTACAATGAGCAGTTCTTC. This gives the protein CASSFMGGSSYNEQFF. Full variable domain (rest looked up from reference TRBV7-9 and TRBJ2-1): DTGVSQNPRHKITKRGQNVTFRCDPISEHNRLYWYRQTLGQGPEFLTYFQNEAQLEKSRLLSDRFSAERPKGSFSTLEIQRTEQGDSAMYLCASSFMGGSSYNEQFFGPGTRLTVL.